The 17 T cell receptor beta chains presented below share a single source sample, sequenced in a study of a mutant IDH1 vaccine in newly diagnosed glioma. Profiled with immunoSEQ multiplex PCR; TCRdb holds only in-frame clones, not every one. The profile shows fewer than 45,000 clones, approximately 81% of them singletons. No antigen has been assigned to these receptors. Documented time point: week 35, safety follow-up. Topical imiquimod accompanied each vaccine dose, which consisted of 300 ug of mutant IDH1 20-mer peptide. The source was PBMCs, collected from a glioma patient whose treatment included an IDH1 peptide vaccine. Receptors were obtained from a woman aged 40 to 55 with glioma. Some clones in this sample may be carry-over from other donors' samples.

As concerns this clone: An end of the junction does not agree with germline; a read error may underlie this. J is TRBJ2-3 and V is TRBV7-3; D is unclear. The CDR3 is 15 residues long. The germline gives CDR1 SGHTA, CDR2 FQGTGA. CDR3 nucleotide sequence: TGTGCCAGCAGCGTAACAGCTTCTAGCACAGATACGCAGTATTTT. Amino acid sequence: CASSVTASSTDTQYF.

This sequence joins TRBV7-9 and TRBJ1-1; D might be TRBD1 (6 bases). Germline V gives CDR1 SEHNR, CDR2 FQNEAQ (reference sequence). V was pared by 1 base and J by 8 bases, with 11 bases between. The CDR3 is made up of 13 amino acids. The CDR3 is CASSLDGGGEAFF. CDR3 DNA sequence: TGTGCCAGCAGCTTAGATGGGGGCGGAGAAGCTTTCTTT.

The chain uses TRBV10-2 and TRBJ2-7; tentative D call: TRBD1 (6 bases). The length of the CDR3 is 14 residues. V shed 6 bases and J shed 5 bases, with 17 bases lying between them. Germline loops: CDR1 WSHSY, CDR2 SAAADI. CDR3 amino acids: CASSDPAGEHEQYF. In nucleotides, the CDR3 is TGCGCCAGCAGCGACCCGGCAGGGGAGCACGAGCAGTACTTC.

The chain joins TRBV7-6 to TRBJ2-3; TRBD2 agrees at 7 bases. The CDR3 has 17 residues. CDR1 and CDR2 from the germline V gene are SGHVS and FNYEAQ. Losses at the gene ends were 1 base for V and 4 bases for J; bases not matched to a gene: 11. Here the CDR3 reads CASSLVAGSRSPDTQYF. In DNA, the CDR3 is TGTGCCAGCAGCTTAGTAGCGGGCTCCAGAAGCCCAGATACGCAGTATTTT.

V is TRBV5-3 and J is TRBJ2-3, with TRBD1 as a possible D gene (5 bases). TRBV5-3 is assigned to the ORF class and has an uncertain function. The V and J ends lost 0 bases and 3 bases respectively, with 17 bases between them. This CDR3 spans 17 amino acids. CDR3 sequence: CARSLACAPGSTDTQYF. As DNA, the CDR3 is TGTGCCAGAAGCTTGGCCTGTGCGCCAGGGTCGACAGATACGCAGTATTTT.

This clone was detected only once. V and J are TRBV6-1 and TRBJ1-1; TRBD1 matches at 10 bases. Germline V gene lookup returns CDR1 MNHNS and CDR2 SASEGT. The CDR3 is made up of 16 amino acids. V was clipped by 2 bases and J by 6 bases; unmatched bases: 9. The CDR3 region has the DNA TGTGCCAGCAGTGAATATAGGGGACAGGGGATCCCTGAAGCTTTCTTT. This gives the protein CASSEYRGQGIPEAFF.

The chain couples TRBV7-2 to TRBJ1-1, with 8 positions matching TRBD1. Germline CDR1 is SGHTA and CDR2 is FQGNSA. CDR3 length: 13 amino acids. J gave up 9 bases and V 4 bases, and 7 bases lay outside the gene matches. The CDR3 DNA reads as TGTGCCAGCAGCTCAGGACAGGGAAACAAAGCTTTCTTT. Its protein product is CASSSGQGNKAFF.

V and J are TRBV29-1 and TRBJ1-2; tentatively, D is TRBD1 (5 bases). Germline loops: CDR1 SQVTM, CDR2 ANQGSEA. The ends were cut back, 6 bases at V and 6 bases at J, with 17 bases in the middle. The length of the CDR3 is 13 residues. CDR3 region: CSVSRARADGYTF. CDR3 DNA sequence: TGCAGCGTGTCCAGGGCTCGGGCCGATGGCTACACCTTC.

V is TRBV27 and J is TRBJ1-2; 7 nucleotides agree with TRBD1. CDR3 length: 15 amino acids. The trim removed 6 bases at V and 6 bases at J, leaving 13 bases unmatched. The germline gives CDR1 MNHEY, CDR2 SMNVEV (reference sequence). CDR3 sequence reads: CASSGTTGELNGYTF. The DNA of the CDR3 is TGTGCCAGCAGCGGGACTACAGGGGAGCTTAATGGCTACACCTTC.

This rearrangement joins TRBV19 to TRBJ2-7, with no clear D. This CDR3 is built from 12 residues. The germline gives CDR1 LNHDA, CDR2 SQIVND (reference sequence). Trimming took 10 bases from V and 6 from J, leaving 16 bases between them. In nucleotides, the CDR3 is TGTGCCACCTCCCCTGGTAGGCGCGAGCAGTACTTC. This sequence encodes CATSPGRREQYF.

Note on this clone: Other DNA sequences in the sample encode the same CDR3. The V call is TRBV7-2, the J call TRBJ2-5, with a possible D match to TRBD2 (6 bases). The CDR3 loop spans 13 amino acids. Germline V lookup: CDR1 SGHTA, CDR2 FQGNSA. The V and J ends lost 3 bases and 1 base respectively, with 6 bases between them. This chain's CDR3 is CASSLGLQETQYF. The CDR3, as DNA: TGTGCCAGCAGCTTGGGACTCCAAGAGACCCAGTACTTC.

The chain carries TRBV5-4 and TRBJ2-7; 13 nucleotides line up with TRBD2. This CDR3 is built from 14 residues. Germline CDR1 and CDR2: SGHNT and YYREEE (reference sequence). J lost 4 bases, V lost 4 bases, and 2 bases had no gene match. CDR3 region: CASSPGLAGYEQYF. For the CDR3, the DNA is TGTGCCAGCAGCCCGGGACTAGCGGGATACGAGCAGTACTTC.

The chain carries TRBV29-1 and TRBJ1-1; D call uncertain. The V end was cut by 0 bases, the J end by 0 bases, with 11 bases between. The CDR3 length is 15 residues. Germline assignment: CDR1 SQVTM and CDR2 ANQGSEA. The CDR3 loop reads CSVEDPSGVNTEAFF. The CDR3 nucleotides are TGCAGCGTTGAAGACCCTAGCGGGGTGAACACTGAAGCTTTCTTT.

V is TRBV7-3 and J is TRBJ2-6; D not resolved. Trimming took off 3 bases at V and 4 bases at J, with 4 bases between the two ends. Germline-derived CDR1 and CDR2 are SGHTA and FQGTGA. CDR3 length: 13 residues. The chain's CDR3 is CASSFVGANVLTF. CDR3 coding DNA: TGTGCCAGCAGCTTTGTAGGGGCCAACGTCCTGACTTTC.

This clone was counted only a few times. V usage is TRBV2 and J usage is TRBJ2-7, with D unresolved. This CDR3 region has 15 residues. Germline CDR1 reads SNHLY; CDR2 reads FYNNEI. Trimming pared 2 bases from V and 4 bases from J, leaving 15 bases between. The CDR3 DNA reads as TGTGCCAGCAGTGAATGGCTTTCCGAGATTTACGAGCAGTACTTC. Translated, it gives CASSEWLSEIYEQYF.

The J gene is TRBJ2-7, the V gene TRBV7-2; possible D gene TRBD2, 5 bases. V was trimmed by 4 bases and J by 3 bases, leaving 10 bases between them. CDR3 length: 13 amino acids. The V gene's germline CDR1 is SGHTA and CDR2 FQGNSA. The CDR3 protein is CASSSVGSYEQYF. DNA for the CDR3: TGTGCCAGCAGCTCCGTGGGGAGCTACGAGCAGTACTTC.

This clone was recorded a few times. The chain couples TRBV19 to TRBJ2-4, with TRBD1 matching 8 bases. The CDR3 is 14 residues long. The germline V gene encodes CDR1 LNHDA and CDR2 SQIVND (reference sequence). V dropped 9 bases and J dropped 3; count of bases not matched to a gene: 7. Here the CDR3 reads CASADRGVKNIQYF. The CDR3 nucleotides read TGTGCCAGCGCAGACAGGGGAGTCAAAAACATTCAGTACTTC.